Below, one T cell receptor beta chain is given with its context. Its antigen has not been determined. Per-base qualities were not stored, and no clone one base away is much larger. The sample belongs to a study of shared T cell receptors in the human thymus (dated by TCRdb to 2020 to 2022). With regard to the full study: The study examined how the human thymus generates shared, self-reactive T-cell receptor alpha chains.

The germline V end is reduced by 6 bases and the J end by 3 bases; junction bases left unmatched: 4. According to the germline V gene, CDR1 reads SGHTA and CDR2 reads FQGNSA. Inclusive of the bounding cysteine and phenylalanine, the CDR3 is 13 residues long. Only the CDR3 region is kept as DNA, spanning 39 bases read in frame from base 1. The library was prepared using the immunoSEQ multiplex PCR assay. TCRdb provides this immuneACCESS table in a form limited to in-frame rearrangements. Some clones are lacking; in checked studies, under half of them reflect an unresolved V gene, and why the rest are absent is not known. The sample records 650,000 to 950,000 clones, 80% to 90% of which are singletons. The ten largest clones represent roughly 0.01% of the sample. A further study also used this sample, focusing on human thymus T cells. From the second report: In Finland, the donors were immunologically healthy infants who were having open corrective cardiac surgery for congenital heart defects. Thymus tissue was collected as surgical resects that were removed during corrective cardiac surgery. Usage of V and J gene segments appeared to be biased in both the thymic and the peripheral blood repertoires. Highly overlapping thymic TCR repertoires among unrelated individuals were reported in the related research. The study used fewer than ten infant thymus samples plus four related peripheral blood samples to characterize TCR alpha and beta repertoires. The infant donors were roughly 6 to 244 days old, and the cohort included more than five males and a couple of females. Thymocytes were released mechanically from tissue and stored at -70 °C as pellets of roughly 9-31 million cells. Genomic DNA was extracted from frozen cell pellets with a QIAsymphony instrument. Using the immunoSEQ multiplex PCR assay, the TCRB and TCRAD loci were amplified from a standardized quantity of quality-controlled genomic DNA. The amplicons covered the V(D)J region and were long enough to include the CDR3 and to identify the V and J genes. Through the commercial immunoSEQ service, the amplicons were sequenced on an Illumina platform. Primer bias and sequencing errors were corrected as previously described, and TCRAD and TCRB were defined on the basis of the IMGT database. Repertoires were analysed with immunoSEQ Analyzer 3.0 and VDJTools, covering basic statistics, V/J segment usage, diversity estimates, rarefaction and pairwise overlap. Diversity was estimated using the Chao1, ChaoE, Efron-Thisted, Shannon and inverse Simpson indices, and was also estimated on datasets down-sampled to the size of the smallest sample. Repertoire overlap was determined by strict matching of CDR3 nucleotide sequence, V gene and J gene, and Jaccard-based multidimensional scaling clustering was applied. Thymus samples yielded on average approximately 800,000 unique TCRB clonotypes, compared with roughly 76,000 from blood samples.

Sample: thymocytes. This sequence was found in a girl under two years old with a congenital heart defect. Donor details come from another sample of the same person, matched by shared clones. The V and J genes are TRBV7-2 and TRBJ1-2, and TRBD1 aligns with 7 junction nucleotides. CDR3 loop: CASRQGIDYGYTF. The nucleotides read TGTGCCAGCAGACAGGGGATCGACTATGGCTACACCTTC.